Sequencing of this T cell receptor (beta chain) was carried out in a study of neurological immune-mediated disorders. The unsorted libraries had their origin in 2 million PBMCs stored at -80 C. With 1 base clipped from V and 5 bases from J, the junction kept 4 bases outside the gene matches. The CDR3 covers 15 residues. Per germline, CDR1 SGHVS and CDR2 FQNEAQ. cDNA synthesis was performed by 5'RACE with 10-nucleotide random UMIs. From the 5' RACE reads, TCRdb called clonotypes with MiXCR, one entry per CDR3 protein. Of 60,000 or so distinct CDR3 sequences listed, roughly 10% are singletons. This clonotype was found a few times. As yet, its antigen is unknown. Findings and limits, study-wide: Private repertoires in all groups were suggested by the finding that expanded clones across subjects shared no CDR3 amino acid sequences. HTLV-1-associated myelopathy had the most TCR clonal expansion, whereas multiple sclerosis had the least (lower than in healthy controls).

Sequenced input: PBMCs. The clonotype was recovered from a man aged 55 to 69 in good health. The chain links TRBV7-8 to TRBJ2-3; 9 nucleotides agree with TRBD1. CDR3 sequence reads: CASSLDRGRLDTQYF. CDR3 nucleotide sequence: TGTGCCAGCAGCTTAGACAGGGGGCGTTTAGATACGCAGTATTTT. The full variable domain, completed using reference TRBV7-8 and TRBJ2-3, is GAGVSQSPRYKVAKRGQDVALRCDPISGHVSLFWYQQALGQGPEFLTYFQNEAQLDKSGLPSDRFFAERPEGSVSTLKIQRTQQEDSAVYLCASSLDRGRLDTQYFGPGTRLTVL.